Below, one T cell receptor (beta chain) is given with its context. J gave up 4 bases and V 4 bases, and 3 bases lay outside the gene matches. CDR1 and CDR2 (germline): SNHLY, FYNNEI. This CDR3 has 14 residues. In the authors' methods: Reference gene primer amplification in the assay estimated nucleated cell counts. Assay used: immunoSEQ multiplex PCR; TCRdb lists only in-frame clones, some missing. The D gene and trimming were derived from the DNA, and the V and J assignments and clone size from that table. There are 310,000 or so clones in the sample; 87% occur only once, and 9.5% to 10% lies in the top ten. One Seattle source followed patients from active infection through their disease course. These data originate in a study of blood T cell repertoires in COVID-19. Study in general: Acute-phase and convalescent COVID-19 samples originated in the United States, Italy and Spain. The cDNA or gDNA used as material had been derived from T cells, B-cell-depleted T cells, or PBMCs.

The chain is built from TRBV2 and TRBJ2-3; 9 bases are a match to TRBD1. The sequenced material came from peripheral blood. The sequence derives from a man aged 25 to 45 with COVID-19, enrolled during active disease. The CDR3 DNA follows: TGTGCCAGCAGTGGGGACAGGGCAGCAGATACGCAGTATTTT. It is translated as CASSGDRAADTQYF.